The sequence of this T cell receptor beta chain was determined in a study of T cells after somatic rescue of genetic block. V was clipped by 10 bases and J by 5 bases; unmatched bases: 6. The CDR3 is 13 residues long. The germline V gene has CDR1 SGHTA and CDR2 FQGNSA. The method was immunoSEQ multiplex PCR; TCRdb's version includes in-frame clones alone and lacks a portion of them. The repertoire holds approximately 88,000 clones, with 80% to 90% as singletons. The chain uses TRBV7-2 and TRBJ2-5; the match to TRBD2 covers 11 bases. This receptor was obtained from a woman between 18 and 29 years old. Sequencing was performed on peripheral blood mononuclear cells (PBMCs). The CDR3 reads CATHLAGGETQYF. DNA for the CDR3: TGTGCCACCCACCTAGCGGGGGGCGAGACCCAGTACTTC.